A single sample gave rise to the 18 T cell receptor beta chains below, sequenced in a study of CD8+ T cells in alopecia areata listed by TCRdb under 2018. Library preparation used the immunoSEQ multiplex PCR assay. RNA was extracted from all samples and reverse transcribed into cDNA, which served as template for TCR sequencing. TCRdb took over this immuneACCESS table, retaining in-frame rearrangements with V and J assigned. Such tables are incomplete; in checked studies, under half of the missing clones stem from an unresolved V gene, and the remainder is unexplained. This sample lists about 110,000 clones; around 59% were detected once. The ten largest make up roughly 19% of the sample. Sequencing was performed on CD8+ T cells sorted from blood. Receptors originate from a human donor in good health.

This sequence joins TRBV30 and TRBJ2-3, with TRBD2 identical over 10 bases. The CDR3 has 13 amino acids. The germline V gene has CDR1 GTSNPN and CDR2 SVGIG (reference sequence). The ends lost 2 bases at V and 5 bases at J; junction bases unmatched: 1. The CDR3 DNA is TGTGCCTGGAGTTCTAGCGGGGGAGATACGCAGTATTTT. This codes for CAWSSSGGDTQYF.

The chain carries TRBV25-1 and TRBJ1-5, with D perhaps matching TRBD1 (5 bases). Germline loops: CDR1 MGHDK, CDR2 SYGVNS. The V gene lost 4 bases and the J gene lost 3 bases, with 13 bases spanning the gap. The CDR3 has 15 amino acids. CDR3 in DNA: TGTGCCAGCAGTGCTCTAGAGGGACCCAATCAGCCCCAGCATTTT. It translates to CASSALEGPNQPQHF.

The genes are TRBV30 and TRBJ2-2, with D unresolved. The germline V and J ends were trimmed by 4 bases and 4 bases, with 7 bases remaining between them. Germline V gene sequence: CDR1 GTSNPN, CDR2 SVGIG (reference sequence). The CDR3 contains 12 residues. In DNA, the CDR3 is TGTGCCTGGACAGGATTCACCGGGGAGCTGTTTTTT. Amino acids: CAWTGFTGELFF. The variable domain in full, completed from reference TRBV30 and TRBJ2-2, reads SQTIHQWPATLVQPVGSPLSLECTVEGTSNPNLYWYRQAAGRGLQLLFYSVGIGQISSEVPQNLSASRPQDRQFILSSKKLLLSDSGFYLCAWTGFTGELFFGEGSRLTVL.

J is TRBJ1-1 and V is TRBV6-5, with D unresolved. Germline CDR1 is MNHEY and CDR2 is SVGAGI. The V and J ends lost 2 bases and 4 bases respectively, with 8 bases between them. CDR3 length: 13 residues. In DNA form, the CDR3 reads TGTGCCAGCAGTTACCTCGGAGGCACTGAAGCTTTCTTT. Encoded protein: CASSYLGGTEAFF.

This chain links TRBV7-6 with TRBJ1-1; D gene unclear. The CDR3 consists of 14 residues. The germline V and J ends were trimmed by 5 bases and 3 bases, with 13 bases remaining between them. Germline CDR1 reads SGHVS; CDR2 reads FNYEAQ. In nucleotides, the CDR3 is TGTGCCAGCAGCGTTGGGCAGGCAGACACTGAAGCTTTCTTT. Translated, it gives CASSVGQADTEAFF.

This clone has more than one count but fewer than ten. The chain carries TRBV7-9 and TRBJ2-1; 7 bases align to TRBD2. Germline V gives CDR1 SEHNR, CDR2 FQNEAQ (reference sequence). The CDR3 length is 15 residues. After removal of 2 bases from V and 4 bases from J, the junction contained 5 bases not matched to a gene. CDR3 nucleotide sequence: TGTGCCAGCAGCTTACCCGGGGGGATTTACAATGAGCAGTTCTTC. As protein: CASSLPGGIYNEQFF.

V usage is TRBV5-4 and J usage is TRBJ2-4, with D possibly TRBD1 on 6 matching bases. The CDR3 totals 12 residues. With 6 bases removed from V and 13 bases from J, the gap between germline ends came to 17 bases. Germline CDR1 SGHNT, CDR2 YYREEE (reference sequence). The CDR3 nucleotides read TGTGCCAGCACCACCAGCACAGGGTTCCAGTACTTC. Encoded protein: CASTTSTGFQYF.

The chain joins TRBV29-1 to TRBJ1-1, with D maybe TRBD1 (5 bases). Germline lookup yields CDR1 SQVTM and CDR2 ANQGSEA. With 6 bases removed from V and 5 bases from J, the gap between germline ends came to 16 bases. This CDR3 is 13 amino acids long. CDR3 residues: CSVPHGGRTEAFF. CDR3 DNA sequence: TGCAGCGTACCTCACGGGGGGAGGACTGAAGCTTTCTTT.

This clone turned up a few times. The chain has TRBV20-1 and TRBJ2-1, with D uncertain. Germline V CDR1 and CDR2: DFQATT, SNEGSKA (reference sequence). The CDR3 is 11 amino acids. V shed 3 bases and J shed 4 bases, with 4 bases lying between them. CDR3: CSARDYNEQFF. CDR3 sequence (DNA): TGCAGTGCTAGGGATTACAATGAGCAGTTCTTC.

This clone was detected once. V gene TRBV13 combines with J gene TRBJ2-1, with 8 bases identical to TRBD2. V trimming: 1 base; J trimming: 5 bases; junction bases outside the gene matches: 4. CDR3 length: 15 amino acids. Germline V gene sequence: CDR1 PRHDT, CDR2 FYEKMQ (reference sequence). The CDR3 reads CASSLAGGLHNEQFF. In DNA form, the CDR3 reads TGTGCCAGCAGCTTAGCGGGGGGGCTGCACAATGAGCAGTTCTTC.

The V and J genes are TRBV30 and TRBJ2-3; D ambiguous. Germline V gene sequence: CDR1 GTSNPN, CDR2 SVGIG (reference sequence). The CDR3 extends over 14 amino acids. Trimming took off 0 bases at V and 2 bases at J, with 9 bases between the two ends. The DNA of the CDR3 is TGTGCCTGGAGTGTTAGCAGACACACAGATACGCAGTATTTT. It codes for CAWSVSRHTDTQYF.

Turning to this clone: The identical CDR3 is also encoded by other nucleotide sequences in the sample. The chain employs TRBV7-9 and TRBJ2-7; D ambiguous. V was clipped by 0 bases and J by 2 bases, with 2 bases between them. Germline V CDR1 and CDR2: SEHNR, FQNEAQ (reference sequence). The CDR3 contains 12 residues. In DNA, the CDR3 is TGTGCCAGCAGCTTAGCCACCTACGAGCAGTACTTC. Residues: CASSLATYEQYF.

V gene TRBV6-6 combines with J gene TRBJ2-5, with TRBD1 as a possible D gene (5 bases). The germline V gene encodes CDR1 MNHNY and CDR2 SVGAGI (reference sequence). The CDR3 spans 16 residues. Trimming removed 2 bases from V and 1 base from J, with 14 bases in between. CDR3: CASSYNGAEFQETQYF. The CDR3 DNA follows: TGTGCCAGCAGTTACAATGGGGCAGAGTTCCAAGAGACCCAGTACTTC.

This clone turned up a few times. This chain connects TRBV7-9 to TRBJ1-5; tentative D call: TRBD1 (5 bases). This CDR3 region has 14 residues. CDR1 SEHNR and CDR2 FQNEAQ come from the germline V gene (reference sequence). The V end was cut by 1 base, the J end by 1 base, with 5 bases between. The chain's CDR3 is CASSLEGSNQPQHF. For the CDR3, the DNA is TGTGCCAGCAGCTTAGAGGGGAGCAATCAGCCCCAGCATTTT.

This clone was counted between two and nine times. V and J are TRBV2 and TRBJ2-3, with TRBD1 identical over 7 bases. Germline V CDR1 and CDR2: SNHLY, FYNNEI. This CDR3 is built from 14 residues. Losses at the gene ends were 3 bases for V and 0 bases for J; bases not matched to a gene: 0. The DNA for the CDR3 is TGTGCCAGCAGTGAGGGACAGAGCACAGATACGCAGTATTTT. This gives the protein CASSEGQSTDTQYF.

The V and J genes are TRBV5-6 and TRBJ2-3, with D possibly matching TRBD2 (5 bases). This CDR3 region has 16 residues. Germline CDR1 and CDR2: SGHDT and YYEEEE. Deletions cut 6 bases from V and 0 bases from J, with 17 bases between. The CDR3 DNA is TGTGCCAGCAACAACGTAGAAGGCGGGAGCACAGATACGCAGTATTTT. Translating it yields CASNNVEGGSTDTQYF.

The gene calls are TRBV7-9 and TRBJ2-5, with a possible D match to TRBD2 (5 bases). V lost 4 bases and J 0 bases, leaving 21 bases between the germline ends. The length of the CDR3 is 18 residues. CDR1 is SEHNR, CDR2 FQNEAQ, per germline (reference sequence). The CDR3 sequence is CASSSPALLGVYQETQYF. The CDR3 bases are TGTGCCAGCAGCTCCCCCGCCTTGCTCGGGGTGTACCAAGAGACCCAGTACTTC.

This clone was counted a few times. In DNA, the CDR3 is TGTGCCAGTAGTATTCCCTCCGACAGGAACTATGGCTACACCTTC. It codes for CASSIPSDRNYGYTF. V usage is TRBV19 and J usage is TRBJ1-2, with D tentatively TRBD1 (6 bases). Trimming cost V 3 bases and J 2 bases, with 13 bases left between them. The V gene's germline CDR1 is LNHDA and CDR2 SQIVND (reference sequence). The CDR3 totals 15 residues.